Below, 6 T cell receptor beta chains from the same sample are listed, as sequenced in a study of regulatory T cells in long-lasting Graves disease. Time point indicated: persistent/refractory GD, antithyroid drugs over 5 years with positive TRAb. Researchers made the TCR library from RNA that was extracted from PBMCs. Combining iRepertoire HTBI primers with Arm-PCR of CDR3 regions, the authors built TCR beta libraries. MiXCR was run by TCRdb on the multiplex PCR reads, yielding one entry per CDR3 protein. In the table there are 350,000 to 500,000 distinct CDR3 sequences, approximately 22% of which are singletons. The sequencing used peripheral blood mononuclear cells (PBMCs), collected when the disease was refractory, from a patient treated with antithyroid drugs. The receptors come from a female donor with Graves disease.

This clonotype was recorded a few times. The rearrangement links TRBV15 to TRBJ2-2; D remains unclear. V lost 1 base and J 2 bases, leaving 11 bases between the germline ends. This CDR3 comprises 16 residues. Germline CDR1 is LNHNV and CDR2 is YYDKDF (reference sequence). The CDR3 spells CATSRVMTFNTGELFF. CDR3 coding DNA: TGTGCCACCAGCAGAGTTATGACATTTAACACCGGGGAGCTGTTTTTT.

J is TRBJ1-4 and V is TRBV4-2; D uncertain. Germline-derived CDR1 and CDR2 are LGHNA and YNFKEQ. V was pared by 0 bases and J by 5 bases, with 7 bases between. This CDR3 spans 14 amino acids. The CDR3 coding sequence is TGTGCCAGCAGCCAAGAGGTCAAAAATGAAAAACTGTTTTTT. Protein sequence: CASSQEVKNEKLFF.

This clonotype was detected ten times or more. V gene TRBV2 combines with J gene TRBJ1-2, with D maybe TRBD1 (5 bases). Between the trimmed V and J ends, which lost 7 bases and 6 bases, there was a span of 6 bases. Looked up from germline, CDR1 is SNHLY and CDR2 is FYNNEI. This CDR3 has 10 amino acids. The CDR3 spells CASIGDGYTF. In DNA, the CDR3 is TGTGCCAGCATAGGGGATGGCTACACCTTC.

Comment on this clonotype: Possible read error: a much larger clone is one base away. The rearrangement joins TRBV6-1 to TRBJ2-2; D may correspond to TRBD1 or TRBD2 (5 bases each). Trimming took 7 bases from V and 5 from J, leaving 11 bases between them. The CDR3 loop spans 13 amino acids. Germline-derived CDR1 and CDR2 are MNHNS and SASEGT. This CDR3 is CASTFGGTGELFF. The CDR3 DNA sequence: TGTGCCAGCACATTTGGGGGAACCGGGGAGCTGTTTTTT.

The sample holds many counts of this clonotype. The J gene is TRBJ2-2, the V gene TRBV11-3; 10 nucleotides line up with TRBD2. The CDR3 loop spans 16 amino acids. Germline CDR1 SGHNT, CDR2 YENEEA. Trimming removed 5 bases from V and 5 bases from J; junction bases left unmatched: 8. As DNA, the CDR3 is TGTGCCAGCAGCCCTCCGGCTAGCGGGAGAACCGGGGAGCTGTTTTTT. Translation gives CASSPPASGRTGELFF.

V and J are TRBV4-1 and TRBJ1-1, with D possibly being TRBD1 (6 bases). Germline CDR1 MGHRA, CDR2 YSYEKL. V dropped 1 base and J dropped 1 base, with 7 bases sitting between them. The CDR3 has 14 residues. The CDR3: CASSQGGQNTEAFF. Written as DNA, the CDR3 is TGCGCCAGCAGCCAAGGGGGACAGAACACTGAAGCTTTCTTT.